This TCR beta chain was observed in a study of beta chain features in type 1 diabetes. General study results and limits: Type 1 diabetes patients had moderately but significantly shorter TCRB CDR3s in all four CD4+ subsets.

Isolation of CD4+ naive, central memory, regulatory and stem cell-like memory cells was achieved by sorting via CD45RO/CCR7/CD25/CD127/CD95/CD27. This clone turned up a few times. The antigen is not known. Germline V gives CDR1 LGHNA, CDR2 YSLEER. V shed 3 bases and J 1 base; nucleotides not matched to a gene: 5. This CDR3 is 15 amino acids long. The investigators reverse transcribed all of the isolated RNA, so they sequenced expressed TCRB transcripts. Assay: immunoSEQ multiplex PCR; the TCRdb copy retains only in-frame clones and omits some. The repertoire holds over 300,000 clones, with roughly a tenth as singletons.

The sample was central memory CD4+ T cells from blood. The rearrangement links TRBV4-3 to TRBJ2-5; 7 bases line up with TRBD2. The source is a man aged 25-45 years with type 1 diabetes. The CDR3: CASSHDTSAQETQYF. CDR3 DNA sequence: TGCGCCAGCAGCCATGATACTAGCGCCCAAGAGACCCAGTACTTC.